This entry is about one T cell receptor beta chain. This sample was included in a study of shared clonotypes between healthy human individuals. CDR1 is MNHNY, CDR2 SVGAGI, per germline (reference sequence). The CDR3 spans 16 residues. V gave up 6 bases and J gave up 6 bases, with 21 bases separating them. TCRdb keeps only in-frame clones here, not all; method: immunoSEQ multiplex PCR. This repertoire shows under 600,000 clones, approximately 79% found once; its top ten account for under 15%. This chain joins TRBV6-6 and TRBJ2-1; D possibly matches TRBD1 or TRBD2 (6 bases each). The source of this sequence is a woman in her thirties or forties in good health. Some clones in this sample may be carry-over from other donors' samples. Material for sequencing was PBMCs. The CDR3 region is CASSPPGDQGLNEQFF. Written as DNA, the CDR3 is TGTGCCAGCAGCCCTCCAGGGGACCAGGGACTCAATGAGCAGTTCTTC.